This TCR beta chain was sequenced in a study of naive and memory T cell subsets. Notes on this clonotype: Its antigen is unknown.

Study results and caveats: Over 90% of naive TCR sequences appeared only once, unlike memory subsets. A clonotype means one alpha or beta sequence, not an alpha/beta pair.

After the first PCR, alpha and beta chain libraries were processed separately. Two oligonucleotides, mixed equimolar, formed the beta constant-region primer covering TRBC1 and TRBC2. The ligated cDNA underwent four PCR rounds using SP2 and nested alpha and beta constant-region primers. A 12-nucleotide UMI and the SP2 primer were added to the cDNA 3' end by oligonucleotide ligation. TCRdb reprocessed the UMI-ligation and nested PCR reads with MiXCR, giving one entry per CDR3 protein. The data hold nearly 900 distinct CDR3 sequences, with around 15% observed a single time. The sequenced sample was CD8+ TEMRA cells from blood. As to subset: effector memory re-expressing CD45RA, CD45RA+ CD27-. The TCR sequence derives from a human donor in good health.

The CDR3 sequence: CSVVSAENTGELFF. For the CDR3, the DNA is TGCAGCGTTGTTTCGGCAGAGAACACCGGGGAGCTGTTTTTT. The chain combines TRBV29-1 with TRBJ2-2, with D uncertain. Trimming cost V 4 bases and J 1 base, with 10 bases left between them. This CDR3 contains 14 residues. Germline CDR1 reads SQVTM; CDR2 reads ANQGSEA.